This TCR beta chain comes out of a study of blood T cell repertoires in COVID-19 (dated by TCRdb to the early 2020s). Some background on the complete study: Samples from collaborators originated in the United States, Italy and Spain and spanned both the acute and convalescent phases of COVID-19. Samples came from the ongoing ImmuneRACE study (first 160 participants) plus 1,254 subjects from 6 global collaborators. Nearly every sample came with metadata listing a de-identified subject ID, COVID-19 status, age in years and sex. The prospective study material was composed of cDNA or gDNA derived from T cells, B-cell-depleted T cells, or PBMCs. The repertoires were released in a freely available public database intended as a resource for research on the immune response to SARS-CoV-2. Deeply sampled blood TCRbeta repertoires from subjects exposed to, actively infected with, or recovered from COVID-19 were included in the dataset. HLA class I and class II types, where available, came from metadata supplied by the sample provider rather than from assay-based typing. General findings and caveats noted by the study authors: How much clinical and demographic metadata was included differed by source and by participant, and the metadata was provided uncurated.

A remark on this clone: Its target antigen remains unknown. The sample holds no much larger clone one base away, and base qualities are not on file.

Whole blood was collected in K2EDTA tubes by collaborating institutions according to the institutions' own protocols. For TCRbeta analysis, collaborators shipped samples as frozen whole blood, isolated PBMCs, or DNA extracted from either of those sample types. From a lookup of the germline V gene (reference sequence), CDR1 and CDR2 are MNHEY and SMNVEV. V loses 1 base of germline sequence and J loses 0 bases, and the interval between the two ends is 13 bases. Counted from cysteine to phenylalanine, this CDR3 has 17 amino acids. Only the CDR3 portion is preserved as DNA: 51 bases, with reading frame beginning at the first base. TCRbeta CDR3 regions were amplified from genomic DNA by means of the immunoSEQ Assay, a bias-controlled multiplex PCR. For the original study's pipeline: Within the assay, amplification of reference gene primers was used to estimate how many nucleated cells each sample contained. Sequence reads were collapsed and filtered to measure the absolute abundance of every unique TCRbeta CDR3 rearrangement. Productive Simpson clonality was computed per sample as the square root of Simpson's diversity index over productive rearrangements. Entries here come from immuneACCESS through TCRdb and include only in-frame sequences with V and J called. Some clones fail to appear in such tables; in the studies checked, an unresolved V gene covers under half of the shortfall, and the cause of the remainder is unknown. The V and J calls and clone size were taken over from that table, and D and trimming were inferred from the DNA. The sample table holds tens of thousands of clones, of which 88% were seen once. The top ten clonotypes cover about 21% of the sample.

The sample consisted of peripheral blood. The TCR sequence derives from a human donor in a cohort sampled during active COVID-19. The V and J segments used are TRBV27 and TRBJ1-3; confidence is insufficient to name the D gene. The DNA reads as follows: TGTGCCAGCAGTTTATGGCGGCCGGGTGACTCTGGAAACACCATATATTTT. Translated, it gives CASSLWRPGDSGNTIYF.